Shown below are 12 T cell receptor beta chains from a single sample sequenced in a study of T cell changes during pregnancy in multiple sclerosis (dated by TCRdb to between 2017 and 2020). Library construction relied on the immunoSEQ multiplex PCR assay. Drawn from immuneACCESS, this table holds only the in-frame rearrangements with V and J called that TCRdb kept. Clones are partly lost; checked studies trace under half to an unresolved V gene and leave the rest unexplained. The sample table shows 90,000 to 100,000 clones, and around 93% are seen once. The ten largest clones add up to 2.2% of the sample. Source: peripheral blood, taken in the third trimester of pregnancy. The source is a female donor with multiple sclerosis, enrolled in a pregnancy study.

This sequence joins TRBV7-9 and TRBJ2-7; 7 bases are shared with TRBD1. The CDR3 totals 14 residues. Germline values: CDR1 SEHNR, CDR2 FQNEAQ (reference sequence). With 3 bases clipped from V and 2 bases from J, the junction kept 4 bases outside the gene matches. The CDR3 here is CASSFVTGTYEQYF. The DNA for the CDR3 is TGTGCCAGCAGCTTCGTGACAGGGACCTACGAGCAGTACTTC.

CDR3 DNA sequence: TGTGCCAGCAGCTCCGTGTTAGGGGACAGGGCCTACGAGCAGTACTTC. It translates to CASSSVLGDRAYEQYF. The chain recombines TRBV7-9 with TRBJ2-7; 9 positions match TRBD1. The CDR3 loop spans 16 amino acids. Germline V CDR1 and CDR2: SEHNR, FQNEAQ (reference sequence). V lost 4 bases to trimming and J lost 2 bases; unmatched junction nucleotides: 9.

The V call is TRBV4-2, the J call TRBJ2-1; TRBD2 matches 13 bases. The V gene's germline CDR1 is LGHNA and CDR2 YNFKEQ. Trimming at V came to 0 bases and at J to 10 bases, leaving 6 bases not matched to a gene. This CDR3 has 16 residues. CDR3 sequence: CASSQERLAGGVEQFF. The CDR3 DNA reads TGTGCCAGCAGCCAAGAAAGACTAGCGGGAGGAGTGGAGCAGTTCTTC.

V usage is TRBV5-6 and J usage is TRBJ2-4, with D tentatively TRBD1 (6 bases). CDR1 is SGHDT and CDR2 is YYEEEE in the germline V gene. The CDR3 consists of 18 residues. The V gene lost 3 bases and the J gene lost 0 bases, with 19 bases spanning the gap. The CDR3 here is CASSSQRQVFLAKNIQYF. The DNA of the CDR3 is TGTGCCAGCAGCTCCCAAAGACAGGTCTTCCTAGCCAAAAACATTCAGTACTTC.

V is TRBV2 and J is TRBJ2-7; 8 positions match TRBD2. The germline V gene has CDR1 SNHLY and CDR2 FYNNEI. V lost 2 bases, J lost 9 bases, and 21 bases stayed unmatched. The CDR3 spans 18 residues. The CDR3 sequence is CASSEPGIRGGGRNVQYF. The CDR3 bases are TGTGCCAGCAGTGAACCCGGGATCCGCGGAGGCGGGAGGAATGTGCAGTACTTC.

The CDR3 coding sequence is TGTGCCAGCAGTTTGCGGCCAACAGGGGTAAATCAGCCCCAGCATTTT. It is translated as CASSLRPTGVNQPQHF. J is TRBJ1-5 and V is TRBV28; 7 nucleotides line up with TRBD1. The CDR3 runs 16 residues. V shed 3 bases and J 4 bases; nucleotides not matched to a gene: 9. Germline CDR1 MDHEN, CDR2 SYDVKM. Using reference TRBV28 and TRBJ1-5 for the parts outside the CDR3, the full variable domain is DVKVTQSSRYLVKRTGEKVFLECVQDMDHENMFWYRQDPGLGLRLIYFSYDVKMKEKGDIPEGYSVSREKKERFSLILESASTNQTSMYLCASSLRPTGVNQPQHFGDGTRLSIL.

This chain links TRBV27 with TRBJ2-7; 10 bases fit TRBD2. Germline values: CDR1 MNHEY, CDR2 SMNVEV (reference sequence). With 6 bases clipped from V and 9 bases from J, the junction kept 14 bases outside the gene matches. This CDR3 contains 15 residues. CDR3 coding DNA: TGTGCCAGCAGCCCAAACCGCCCTAGCGGGAGTTGGCAGTACTTC. Translated: CASSPNRPSGSWQYF.

The sample holds one count of this clone. J is TRBJ2-2 and V is TRBV11-2; D is possibly TRBD1 (5 bases). Germline V gives CDR1 SGHAT, CDR2 FQNNGV. V lost 5 bases and J lost 4, with 14 bases in between. The CDR3 extends over 15 amino acids. The CDR3: CASSQTLGPTGELFF. The CDR3 DNA reads as TGTGCCAGCAGCCAGACCCTGGGGCCCACCGGGGAGCTGTTTTTT.

CDR3 loop: CASSPREVLSGYTF. The CDR3 coding sequence is TGTGCCAGCAGTCCCCGTGAGGTCCTCTCGGGCTACACCTTC. The V and J genes are TRBV27 and TRBJ1-2; no clear D. The CDR3 loop spans 14 amino acids. Germline-derived CDR1 and CDR2 are MNHEY and SMNVEV (reference sequence). V lost 5 bases and J 8 bases, leaving 18 bases between the germline ends.

The rearrangement links TRBV7-2 to TRBJ2-1; 9 bases map to TRBD2. V shed 1 base and J 5 bases; nucleotides not matched to a gene: 6. The CDR3 runs to 16 residues. Germline V gene lookup returns CDR1 SGHTA and CDR2 FQGNSA. The CDR3 nucleotides are TGTGCCAGCAGCTTAGTGGCTAGCGGGATAAACAATGAGCAGTTCTTC. It specifies CASSLVASGINNEQFF.

As DNA, the CDR3 is TGTGCCAGCAGCTTGATTACCGACAGGGTAGCCTACGAGCAGTACTTC. Its protein product is CASSLITDRVAYEQYF. The rearrangement uses TRBV5-6 and TRBJ2-7; 7 bases match TRBD1. CDR3 length: 16 amino acids. Germline CDR1 SGHDT, CDR2 YYEEEE. The junction had 9 bases not matched to a gene; V was cut back by 1 base and J by 2 bases.

The CDR3 loop is CASSIAGDSGNTIYF. The DNA for the CDR3 is TGTGCCAGCAGCATCGCCGGTGACTCTGGAAACACCATATATTTT. The V and J genes are TRBV7-8 and TRBJ1-3, with no clear D. CDR1 and CDR2 (germline): SGHVS, FQNEAQ. V lost 5 bases and J lost 0, with 11 bases in between. The CDR3 has 15 residues.